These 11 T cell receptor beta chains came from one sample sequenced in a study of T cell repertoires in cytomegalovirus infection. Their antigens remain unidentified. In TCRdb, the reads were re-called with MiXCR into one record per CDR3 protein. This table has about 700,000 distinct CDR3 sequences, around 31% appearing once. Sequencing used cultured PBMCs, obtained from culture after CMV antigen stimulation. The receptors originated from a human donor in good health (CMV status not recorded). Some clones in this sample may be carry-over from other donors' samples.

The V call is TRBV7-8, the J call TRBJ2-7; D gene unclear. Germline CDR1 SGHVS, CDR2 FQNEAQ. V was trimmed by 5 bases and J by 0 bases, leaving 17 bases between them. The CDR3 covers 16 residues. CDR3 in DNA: TGTGCCAGCAGCCCGCGTCGTGGTCCCAGCTCCTACGAGCAGTACTTC. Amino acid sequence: CASSPRRGPSSYEQYF.

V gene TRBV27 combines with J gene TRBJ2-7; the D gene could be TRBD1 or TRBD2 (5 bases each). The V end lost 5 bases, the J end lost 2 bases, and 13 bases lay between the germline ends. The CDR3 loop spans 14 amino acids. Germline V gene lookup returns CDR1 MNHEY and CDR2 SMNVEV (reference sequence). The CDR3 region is CASSPGPSPYEQYF. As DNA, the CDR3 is TGTGCCAGCAGTCCGGGACCCAGCCCCTACGAGCAGTACTTC.

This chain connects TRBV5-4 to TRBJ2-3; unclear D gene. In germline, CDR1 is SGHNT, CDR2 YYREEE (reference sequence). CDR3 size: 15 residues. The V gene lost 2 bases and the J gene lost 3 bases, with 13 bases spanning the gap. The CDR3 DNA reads TGTGCCAGCAGCTTTTCATACGCGGAGACAGATACGCAGTATTTT. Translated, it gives CASSFSYAETDTQYF. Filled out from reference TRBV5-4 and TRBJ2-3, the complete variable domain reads ETGVTQSPTHLIKTRGQQVTLRCSSQSGHNTVSWYQQALGQGPQFIFQYYREEENGRGNFPPRFSGLQFPNYSSELNVNALELDDSALYLCASSFSYAETDTQYFGPGTRLTVL.

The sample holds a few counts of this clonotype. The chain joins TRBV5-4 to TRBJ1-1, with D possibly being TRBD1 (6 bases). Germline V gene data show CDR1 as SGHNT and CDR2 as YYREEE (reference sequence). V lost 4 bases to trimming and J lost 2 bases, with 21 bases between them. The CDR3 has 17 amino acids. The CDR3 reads CASSTPRGGSVNTEAFF. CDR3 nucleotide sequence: TGTGCCAGCAGCACACCCAGGGGAGGATCAGTAAACACTGAAGCTTTCTTT.

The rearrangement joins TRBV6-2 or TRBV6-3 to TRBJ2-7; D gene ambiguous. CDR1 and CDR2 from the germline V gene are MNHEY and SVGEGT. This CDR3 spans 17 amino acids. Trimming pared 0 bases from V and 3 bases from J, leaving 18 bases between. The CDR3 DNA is TGTGCCAGCAGTTACTCTTCCCCTTTTGACAAAAACTACGAGCAGTACTTC. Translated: CASSYSSPFDKNYEQYF.

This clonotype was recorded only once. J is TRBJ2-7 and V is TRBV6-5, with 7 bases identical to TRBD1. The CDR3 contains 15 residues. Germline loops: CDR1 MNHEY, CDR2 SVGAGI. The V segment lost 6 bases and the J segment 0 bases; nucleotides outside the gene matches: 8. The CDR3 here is CASSRPTGISYEQYF. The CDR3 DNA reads TGTGCCAGCAGCCGACCGACAGGGATCTCCTACGAGCAGTACTTC.

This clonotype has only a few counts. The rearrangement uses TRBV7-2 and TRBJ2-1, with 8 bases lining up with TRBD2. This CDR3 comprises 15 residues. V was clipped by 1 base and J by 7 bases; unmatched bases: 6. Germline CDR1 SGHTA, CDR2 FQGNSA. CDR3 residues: CASSLEAGGFNEQFF. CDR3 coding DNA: TGTGCCAGCAGCTTAGAGGCGGGGGGTTTTAATGAGCAGTTCTTC.

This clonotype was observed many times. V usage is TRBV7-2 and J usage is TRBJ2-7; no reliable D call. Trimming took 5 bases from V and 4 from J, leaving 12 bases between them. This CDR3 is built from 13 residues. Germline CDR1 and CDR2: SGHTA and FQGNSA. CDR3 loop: CASSPLNPYEQYF. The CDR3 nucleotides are TGTGCCAGCAGCCCACTGAACCCTTACGAGCAGTACTTC.

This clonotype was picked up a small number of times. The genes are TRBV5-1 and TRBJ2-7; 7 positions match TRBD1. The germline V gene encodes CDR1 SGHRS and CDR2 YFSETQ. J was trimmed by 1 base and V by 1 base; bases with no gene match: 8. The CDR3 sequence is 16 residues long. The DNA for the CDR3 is TGCGCCAGCAGCTTGCCGGGACAGTCCTCTTCCTACGAGCAGTACTTC. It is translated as CASSLPGQSSSYEQYF.

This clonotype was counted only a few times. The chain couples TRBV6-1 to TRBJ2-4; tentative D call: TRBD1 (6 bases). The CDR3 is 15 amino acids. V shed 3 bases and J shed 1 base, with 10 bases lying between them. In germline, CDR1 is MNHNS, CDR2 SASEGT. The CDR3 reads CASSDPGAAKNIQYF. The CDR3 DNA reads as TGTGCCAGCAGTGACCCAGGGGCGGCCAAAAACATTCAGTACTTC.

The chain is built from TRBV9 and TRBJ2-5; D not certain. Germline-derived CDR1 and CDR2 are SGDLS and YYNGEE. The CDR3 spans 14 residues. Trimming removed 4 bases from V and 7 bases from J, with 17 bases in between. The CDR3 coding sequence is TGTGCCAGCAGCCCCTCCGGTAGTTCGCGGACCCAGTACTTC. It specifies CASSPSGSSRTQYF.